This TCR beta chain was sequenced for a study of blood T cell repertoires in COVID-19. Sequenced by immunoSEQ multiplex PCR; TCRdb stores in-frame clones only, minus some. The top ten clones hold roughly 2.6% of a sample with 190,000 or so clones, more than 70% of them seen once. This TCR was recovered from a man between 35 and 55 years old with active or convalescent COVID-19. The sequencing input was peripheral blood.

CDR3 DNA sequence: TGTGCCTGGAGTGTTTGGGGGCGCCCCACCCACGAAAAACTGTTTTTT. Its translation is CAWSVWGRPTHEKLFF. The chain uses TRBV30 and TRBJ1-4, with D perhaps TRBD1 (6 bases). The V end was cut by 0 bases, the J end by 8 bases, with 19 bases between. The CDR3 is 16 residues long. Per germline, CDR1 GTSNPN and CDR2 SVGIG (reference sequence).